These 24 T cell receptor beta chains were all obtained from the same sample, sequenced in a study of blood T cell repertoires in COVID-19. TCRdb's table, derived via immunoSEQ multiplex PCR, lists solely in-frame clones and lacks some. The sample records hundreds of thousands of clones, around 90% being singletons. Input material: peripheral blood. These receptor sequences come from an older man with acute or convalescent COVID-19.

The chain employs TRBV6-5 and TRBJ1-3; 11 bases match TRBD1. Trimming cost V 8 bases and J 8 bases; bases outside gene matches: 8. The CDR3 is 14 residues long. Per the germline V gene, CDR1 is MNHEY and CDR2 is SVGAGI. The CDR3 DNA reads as TGTGCCAGCGGTTTGGACAGGGGGCTTGACACCATATATTTT. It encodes CASGLDRGLDTIYF.

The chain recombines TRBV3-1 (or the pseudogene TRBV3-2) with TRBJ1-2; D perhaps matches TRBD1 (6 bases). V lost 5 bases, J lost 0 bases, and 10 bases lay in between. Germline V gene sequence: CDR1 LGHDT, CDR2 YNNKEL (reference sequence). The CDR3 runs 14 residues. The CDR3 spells CASSTDRANYGYTF. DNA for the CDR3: TGTGCCAGCAGCACGGACAGAGCTAACTATGGCTACACCTTC.

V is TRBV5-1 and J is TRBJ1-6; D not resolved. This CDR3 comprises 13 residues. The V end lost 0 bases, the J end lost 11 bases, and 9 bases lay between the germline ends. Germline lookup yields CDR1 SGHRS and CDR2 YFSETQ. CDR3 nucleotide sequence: TGCGCCAGCAGCTTGGAGAGTTATCCACCCCTCCACTTT. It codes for CASSLESYPPLHF.

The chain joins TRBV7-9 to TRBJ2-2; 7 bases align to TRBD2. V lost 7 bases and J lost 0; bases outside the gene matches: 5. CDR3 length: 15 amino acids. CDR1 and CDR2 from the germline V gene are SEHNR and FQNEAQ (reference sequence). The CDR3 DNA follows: TGTGCCAGCACCCTTGGGACTACGAACACCGGGGAGCTGTTTTTT. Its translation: CASTLGTTNTGELFF.

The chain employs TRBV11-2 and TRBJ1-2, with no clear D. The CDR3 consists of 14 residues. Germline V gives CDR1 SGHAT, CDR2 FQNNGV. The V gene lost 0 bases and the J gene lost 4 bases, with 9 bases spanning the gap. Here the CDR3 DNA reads TGTGCCAGCAGCTTAGAACGCGGCTCCTATGGCTACACCTTC. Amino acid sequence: CASSLERGSYGYTF.

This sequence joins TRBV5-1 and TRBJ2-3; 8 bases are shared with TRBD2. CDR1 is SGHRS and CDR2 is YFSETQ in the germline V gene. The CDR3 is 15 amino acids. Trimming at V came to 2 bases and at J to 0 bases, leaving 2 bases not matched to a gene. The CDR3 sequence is CASSFSGVSTDTQYF. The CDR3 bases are TGCGCCAGCAGCTTTAGCGGGGTCAGCACAGATACGCAGTATTTT. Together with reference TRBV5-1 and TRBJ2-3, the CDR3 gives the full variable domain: KAGVTQTPRYLIKTRGQQVTLSCSPISGHRSVSWYQQTPGQGLQFLFEYFSETQRNKGNFPGRFSGRQFSNSRSEMNVSTLELGDSALYLCASSFSGVSTDTQYFGPGTRLTVL.

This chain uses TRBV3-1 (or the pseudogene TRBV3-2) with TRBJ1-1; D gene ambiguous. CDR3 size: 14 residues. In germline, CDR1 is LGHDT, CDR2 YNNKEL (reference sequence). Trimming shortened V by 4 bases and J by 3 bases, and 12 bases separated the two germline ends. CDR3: CASSPPEGYTEAFF. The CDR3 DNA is TGTGCCAGCAGCCCGCCGGAGGGATACACTGAAGCTTTCTTT.

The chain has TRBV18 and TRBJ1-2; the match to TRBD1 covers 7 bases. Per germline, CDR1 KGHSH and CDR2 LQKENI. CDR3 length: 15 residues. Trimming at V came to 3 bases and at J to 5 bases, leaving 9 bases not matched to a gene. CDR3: CASSPNRGGIYGYTF. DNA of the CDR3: TGTGCCAGCTCACCGAACAGGGGAGGTATATATGGCTACACCTTC.

CDR3 amino acids: CASSHPTSEGVTDTQYF. The CDR3 DNA reads TGTGCCAGCAGCCACCCAACTAGCGAAGGAGTCACAGATACGCAGTATTTT. The chain combines TRBV4-2 with TRBJ2-3; TRBD2 matches 7 bases. J lost 2 bases, V lost 3 bases, and 11 bases had no gene match. This CDR3 is 17 amino acids long. Germline CDR1 reads LGHNA; CDR2 reads YNFKEQ.

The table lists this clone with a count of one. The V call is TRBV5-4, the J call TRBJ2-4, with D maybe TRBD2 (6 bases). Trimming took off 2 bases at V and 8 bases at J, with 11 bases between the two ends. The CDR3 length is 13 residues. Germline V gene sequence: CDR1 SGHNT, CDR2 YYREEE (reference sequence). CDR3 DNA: TGTGCCAGCAGCTTTGCGGGGTACGACATTCAGTACTTC. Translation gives CASSFAGYDIQYF.

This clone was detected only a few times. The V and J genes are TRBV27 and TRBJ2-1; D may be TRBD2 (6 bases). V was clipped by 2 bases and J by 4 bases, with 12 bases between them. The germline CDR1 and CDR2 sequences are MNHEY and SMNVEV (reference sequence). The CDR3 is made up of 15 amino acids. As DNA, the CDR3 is TGTGCCAGCAGTTTAAAGGGCGGAGGGTACAATGAGCAGTTCTTC. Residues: CASSLKGGGYNEQFF.

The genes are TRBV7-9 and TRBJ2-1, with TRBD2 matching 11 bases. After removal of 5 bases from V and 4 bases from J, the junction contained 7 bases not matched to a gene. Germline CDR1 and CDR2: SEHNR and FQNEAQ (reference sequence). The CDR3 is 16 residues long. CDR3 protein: CASSTRGLAVYNEQFF. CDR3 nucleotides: TGTGCCAGCAGCACCAGGGGACTAGCGGTTTACAATGAGCAGTTCTTC.

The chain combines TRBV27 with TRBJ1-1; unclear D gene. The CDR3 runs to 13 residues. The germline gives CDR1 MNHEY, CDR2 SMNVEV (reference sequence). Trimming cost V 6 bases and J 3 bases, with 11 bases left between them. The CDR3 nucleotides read TGTGCCAGCAGCCCCCGGAGGCACACTGAAGCTTTCTTT. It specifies CASSPRRHTEAFF.

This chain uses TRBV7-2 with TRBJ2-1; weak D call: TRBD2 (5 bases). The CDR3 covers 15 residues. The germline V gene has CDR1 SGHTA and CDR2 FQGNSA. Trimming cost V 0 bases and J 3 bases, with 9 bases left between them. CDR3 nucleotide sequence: TGTGCCAGCAGCTTAGCCCCGGGGTTCTACAATGAGCAGTTCTTC. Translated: CASSLAPGFYNEQFF.

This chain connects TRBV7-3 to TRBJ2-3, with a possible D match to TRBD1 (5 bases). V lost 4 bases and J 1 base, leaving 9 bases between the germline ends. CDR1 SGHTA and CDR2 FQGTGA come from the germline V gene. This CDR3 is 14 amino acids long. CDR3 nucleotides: TGTGCCAGCAGCTATATGGGGCGCACAGATACGCAGTATTTT. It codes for CASSYMGRTDTQYF.

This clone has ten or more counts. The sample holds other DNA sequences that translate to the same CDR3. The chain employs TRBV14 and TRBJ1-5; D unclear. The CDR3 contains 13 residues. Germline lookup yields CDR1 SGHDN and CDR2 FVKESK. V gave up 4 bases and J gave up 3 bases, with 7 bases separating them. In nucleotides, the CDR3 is TGTGCCAGCAGCCGCGGCCCCAATCAGCCCCAGCATTTT. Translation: CASSRGPNQPQHF.

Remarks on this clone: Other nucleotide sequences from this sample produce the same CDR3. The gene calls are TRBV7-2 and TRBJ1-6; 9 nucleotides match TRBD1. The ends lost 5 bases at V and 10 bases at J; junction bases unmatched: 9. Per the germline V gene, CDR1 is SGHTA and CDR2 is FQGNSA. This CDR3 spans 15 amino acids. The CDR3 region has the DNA TGTGCCAGCAGCCCTAGGACAGGGGAAGGCTCACCCCTCCACTTT. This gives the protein CASSPRTGEGSPLHF.

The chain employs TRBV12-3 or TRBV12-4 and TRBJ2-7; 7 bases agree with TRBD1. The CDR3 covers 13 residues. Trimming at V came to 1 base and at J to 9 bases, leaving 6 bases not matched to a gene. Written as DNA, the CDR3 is TGTGCCAGCAGTTTAGACAGGGGTCGGTGGCAGTACTTC. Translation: CASSLDRGRWQYF.

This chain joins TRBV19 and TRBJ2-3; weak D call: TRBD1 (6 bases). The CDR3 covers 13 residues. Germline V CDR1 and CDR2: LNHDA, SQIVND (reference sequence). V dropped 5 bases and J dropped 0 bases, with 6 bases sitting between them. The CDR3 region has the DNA TGTGCCAGTAGTGGACAGAGCACAGATACGCAGTATTTT. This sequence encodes CASSGQSTDTQYF.

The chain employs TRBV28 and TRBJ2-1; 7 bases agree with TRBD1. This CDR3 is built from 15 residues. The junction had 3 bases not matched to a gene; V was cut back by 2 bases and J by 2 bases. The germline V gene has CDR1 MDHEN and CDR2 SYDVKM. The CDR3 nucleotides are TGTGCCAGCAGTTTACCCCAGGGGGCCTACAATGAGCAGTTCTTC. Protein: CASSLPQGAYNEQFF.

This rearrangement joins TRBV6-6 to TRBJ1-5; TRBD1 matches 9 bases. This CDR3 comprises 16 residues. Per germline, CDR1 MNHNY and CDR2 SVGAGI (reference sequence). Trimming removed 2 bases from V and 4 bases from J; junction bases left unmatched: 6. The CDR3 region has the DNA TGTGCCAGCAGTTACCGGACAGGGGTGTTGAATCAGCCCCAGCATTTT. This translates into CASSYRTGVLNQPQHF.

The CDR3 loop is CASSVGAGTYEQYF. In nucleotides, the CDR3 is TGTGCCAGCAGCGTAGGGGCAGGGACCTACGAGCAGTACTTC. The chain joins TRBV9 to TRBJ2-7; D is perhaps TRBD1 (5 bases). Germline CDR1 SGDLS, CDR2 YYNGEE. The CDR3 length is 14 residues. Trimming removed 0 bases from V and 2 bases from J, with 9 bases in between.

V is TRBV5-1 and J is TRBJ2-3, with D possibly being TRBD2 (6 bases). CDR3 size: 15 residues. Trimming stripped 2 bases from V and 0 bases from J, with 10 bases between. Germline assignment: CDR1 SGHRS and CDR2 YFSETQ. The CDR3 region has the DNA TGCGCCAGCAGCTTTGGCGGGGCTAGCACAGATACGCAGTATTTT. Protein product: CASSFGGASTDTQYF.

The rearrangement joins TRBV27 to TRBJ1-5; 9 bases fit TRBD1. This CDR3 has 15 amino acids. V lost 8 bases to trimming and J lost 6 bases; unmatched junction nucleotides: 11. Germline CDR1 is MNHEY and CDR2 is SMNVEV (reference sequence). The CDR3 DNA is TGTGCCAGCGCGCTGGGACAGGGAGGCCGTCAGCCCCAGCATTTT. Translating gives CASALGQGGRQPQHF.